Listed below are T cell receptor beta chains from one sample, sequenced in a study of T cell responses to AZD1222 COVID-19 vaccine. Assay used: immunoSEQ multiplex PCR; TCRdb lists only in-frame clones, some missing. The sample consists of some 30,000 clones, 70% to 90% of them appearing once. Sequencing was performed on peripheral blood, taken 28 days after the second AZD1222 dose. The receptors originated from an adult who received the AZD1222 COVID-19 vaccine. Both conserved end residues are part of each CDR3. Fields, in order: clone size, CDR3 length, V gene, J gene, CDR3 protein. Clone size is given for some rows only: seen once, a few or many times, or a class if the clone is expanded.

>.|15|TRBV18|TRBJ1-2
CASSPIRDHNYGYTF
>.|16|TRBV2|TRBJ1-5
CASSGRGSGGSQPQHF
>few|11|TRBV20-1|TRBJ2-7
CSVRSSYEQYF
>.|16|TRBV5-1|TRBJ2-3
CASSLDGVPSTDTQYF
>.|13|TRBV3-1/TRBV3-2|TRBJ2-2
CASSQPRPGELFF
>.|14|TRBV7-8|TRBJ2-3
CASSAWGATDTQYF
>.|15|TRBV27|TRBJ2-7
CASSPSLMGVHEQYF
>.|17|TRBV7-8|TRBJ2-7
CASSLGFPRTGSYEQYF
>.|15|TRBV5-4|TRBJ1-1
CASSGQKGGSTEAFF
>few|14|TRBV10-1|TRBJ2-5
CASSRGREGETQYF
>.|15|TRBV5-1|TRBJ1-2
CASSLLGTGGYGYTF
>.|15|TRBV2|TRBJ2-5
CASLGQGGVQETQYF
>.|15|TRBV5-1|TRBJ2-1
CASSLGLAGNNEQFF
>.|14|TRBV6-5|TRBJ1-5
CATRGRMGLQPQHF
>.|16|TRBV4-1|TRBJ2-2
CASSRGGTSNTGELFF
>.|12|TRBV7-9|TRBJ2-3
CASSFQRDTQYF
>.|16|TRBV5-4|TRBJ2-7
CASSKNSGTGGDEQYF
>.|14|TRBV27|TRBJ2-5
CASSFRGGQETQYF
>.|17|TRBV5-1|TRBJ2-2
CASSPGRTFSLDRELFF
>.|14|TRBV6-4|TRBJ2-2
CASSATWNTGELFF
>.|12|TRBV18|TRBJ2-5
CASLGSGETQYF
>.|13|TRBV5-1|TRBJ2-7
CASSSDGDYEQYF
>few|12|TRBV6-1|TRBJ2-7
CASSERSYEQYF
>.|14|TRBV3-1/TRBV3-2|TRBJ1-6
CASSPVGEGSPLHF
>few|13|TRBV4-1|TRBJ1-2
CASSQDWTDGYTF
>.|15|TRBV5-6|TRBJ2-1
CASSLREIIATEQFF
>.|17|TRBV5-1|TRBJ2-3
CASSLAAIVGGTDTQYF
>.|15|TRBV5-5|TRBJ2-7
CASSLNRAAFYEQYF
>.|14|TRBV5-4|TRBJ1-2
CASSLADKPYGYTF
>once|15|TRBV7-9|TRBJ1-2
CASRDSQGAGSGYTF
>.|13|TRBV10-3|TRBJ2-7
CAISEVLHYEQYF
>once|17|TRBV13|TRBJ2-4
CASSFGTSTVAKNIQYF
>.|10|TRBV20-1|TRBJ2-1
CSARAHEQFF
>.|15|TRBV2|TRBJ2-3
CASSEFRGQADTQYF
>.|12|TRBV11-2|TRBJ1-2
CASSTEGSGYTF
>.|14|TRBV6-5|TRBJ1-2
CASSSSPGDDGYTF
>.|13|TRBV30|TRBJ2-7
CAWSPGVNGEQYF
>.|14|TRBV7-2|TRBJ2-5
CASSSRQGQETQYF
>.|10|TRBV2|TRBJ1-2
CASSITGYTF
>.|15|TRBV27|TRBJ2-7
CASSFGGMGSYEQYF
>.|14|TRBV7-2|TRBJ1-2
CASSLAAPIYGYTF
>.|13|TRBV12-3/TRBV12-4|TRBJ2-5
CASSFNFGETQYF
>.|14|TRBV19|TRBJ1-2
CASSPEDRGYGYTF
>few|15|TRBV2|TRBJ1-2
CASSGGSGAIYGYTF